The source of this T cell receptor beta chain is a study of blood T cells in healthy people across ages. This clonotype was picked up one time. The CDR3 is 17 amino acids. The germline gives CDR1 MRHNA, CDR2 SNTAGT. V was trimmed by 3 bases and J by 0 bases, leaving 12 bases between them. The use of a sample-barcoded 5' primer and a J-beta primer mix characterized a second PCR of roughly 7 to 12 cycles. TCRdb redid the calling of the 5' RACE reads with MiXCR, one entry per CDR3 protein. The profile shows about 1,400,000 distinct CDR3 sequences, approximately 38% of them singletons. The sequenced sample consisted of blood. This sequence originates from a woman younger than 30 in good health. The chain recombines TRBV6-4 with TRBJ2-6; D assignment may be TRBD1 or TRBD2 (5 bases each). Written as DNA, the CDR3 is TGTGCCAGCAGTGAAACAGGACTCACCTCTGGGGCCAACGTCCTGACTTTC. Translated: CASSETGLTSGANVLTF.